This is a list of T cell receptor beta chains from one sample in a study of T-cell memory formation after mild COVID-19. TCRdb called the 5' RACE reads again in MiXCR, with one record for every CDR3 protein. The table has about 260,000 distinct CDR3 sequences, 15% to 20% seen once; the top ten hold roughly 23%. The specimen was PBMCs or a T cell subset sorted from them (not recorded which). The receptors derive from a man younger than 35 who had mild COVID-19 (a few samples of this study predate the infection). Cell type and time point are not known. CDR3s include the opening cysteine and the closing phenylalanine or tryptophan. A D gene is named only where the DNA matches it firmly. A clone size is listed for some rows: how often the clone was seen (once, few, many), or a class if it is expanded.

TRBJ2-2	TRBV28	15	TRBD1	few	TGTGCCAGCAGCTCGCCCCGACAGGGTCCCGGGGAGCTGTTTTTT	CASSSPRQGPGELFF
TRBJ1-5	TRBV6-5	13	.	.	TGTGCCAGCAACCCTACGGGGGCCCAGCCCCAGCATTTT	CASNPTGAQPQHF
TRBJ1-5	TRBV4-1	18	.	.	TGCGCCAGCAGCCAAGATCTCGACGGGGATTACGGCAATCAGCCCCAGCATTTT	CASSQDLDGDYGNQPQHF
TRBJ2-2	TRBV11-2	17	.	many	TGTGCCAGCAGCAACTTGCGGGGAGGCCCGGGCACCGGGGAGCTGTTTTTT	CASSNLRGGPGTGELFF
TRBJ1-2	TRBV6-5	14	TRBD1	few	TGTGCCAGCAGTTACCAACGACAGGGGATAGTCTACACCTTC	CASSYQRQGIVYTF
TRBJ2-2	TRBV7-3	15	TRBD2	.	TGTGCCAGCAGCTTAACGTTGGGGGGGATCGGGGAGCTGTTTTTT	CASSLTLGGIGELFF
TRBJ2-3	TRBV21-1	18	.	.	TGTGCCAGCAGCATCCTAGCGGGGGGCTCCTCTAGCACAGATACGCAGTATTTT	CASSILAGGSSSTDTQYF
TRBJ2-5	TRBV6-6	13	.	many	TGTGCCAGCAGTTACAGCAGAAGGGAGACCCAGTACTTC	CASSYSRRETQYF
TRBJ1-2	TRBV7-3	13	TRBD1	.	TGTTGGCCCGTCAGGGGGATGAACTATGGCTACACCTTC	CWPVRGMNYGYTF
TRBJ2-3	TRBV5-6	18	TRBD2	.	TGTGCCAGCAGCTTGAGTGTCGCTAGCGGGGGGGCCGTAGATACGCAGTATTTT	CASSLSVASGGAVDTQYF
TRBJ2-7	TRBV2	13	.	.	TGTGCCAGCAGTGAAGGGACAACCTACGAGCAGTACTTC	CASSEGTTYEQYF
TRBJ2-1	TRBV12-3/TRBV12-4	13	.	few	TGTGCCAGCAGCCGAGGACGGTTTAATGAGCAGTTCTTC	CASSRGRFNEQFF
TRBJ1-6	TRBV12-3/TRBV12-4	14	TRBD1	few	TGTGCCAGCAGCCCGGACAGGGGAGGTTCACCCCTCCACTTT	CASSPDRGGSPLHF
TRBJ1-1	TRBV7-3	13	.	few	TGTGCCAGCAGCACACACGAGAACACTGAAGCTTTCTTT	CASSTHENTEAFF
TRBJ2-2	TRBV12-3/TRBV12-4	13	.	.	TGTGCCAGCAGGCGCGGATCGAGTGGGGAGCTGTTTTTT	CASRRGSSGELFF
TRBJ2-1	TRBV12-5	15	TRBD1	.	TGTGCTAGTGACTGCCCCCGGGACAGGGGCAATGAGCAGTTCTTC	CASDCPRDRGNEQFF
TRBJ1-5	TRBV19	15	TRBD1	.	TGTGCCAGTAGTATCAACCCGACAGGGAGTCAGCCCCAGCATTTT	CASSINPTGSQPQHF
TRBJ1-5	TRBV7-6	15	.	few	TGTGCCAGCAGCCGGGCGGATGGGGCGTTTTGGCCCCAGCATTTT	CASSRADGAFWPQHF
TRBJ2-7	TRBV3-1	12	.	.	TGTGCCAGCAGCCAGGTCTCCTACGAGCAGTACTTC	CASSQVSYEQYF
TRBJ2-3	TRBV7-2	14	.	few	TGTGCCAGCAGTACTAGCCGTGGCACAGATACGCAGTATTTT	CASSTSRGTDTQYF
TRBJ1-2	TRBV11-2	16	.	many	TGTGCCAGCAGCCCCTTGGTGAGCGGGCGCGGTTATGGCTACACCTTC	CASSPLVSGRGYGYTF
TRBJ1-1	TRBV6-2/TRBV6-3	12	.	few	TGTGCCAGCGGTGTTGGAGGGACTGAAGCTTTCTTT	CASGVGGTEAFF
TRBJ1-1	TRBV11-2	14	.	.	TGTGCCAGCAGCTATGCCTACAGGAACACTGAAGCTTTCTTT	CASSYAYRNTEAFF
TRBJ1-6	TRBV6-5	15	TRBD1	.	TGTGCCAGCAGTTACGACAGGGGCGATAATTCACCCCTCCACTTT	CASSYDRGDNSPLHF
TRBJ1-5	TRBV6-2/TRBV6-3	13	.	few	TGTGCCAGCAGTTACGTCGACCCCCCAACGCCGCATTTT	CASSYVDPPTPHF
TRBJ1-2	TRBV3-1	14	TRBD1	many	TGTGCCAGCAGCCTTAATTTCGCAGGGGGCGGCTACACCTTC	CASSLNFAGGGYTF
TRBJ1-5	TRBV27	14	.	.	TGTGCCAGCAGTTTATCTGGGCCCTGGCAGCCCCAGCATTTT	CASSLSGPWQPQHF
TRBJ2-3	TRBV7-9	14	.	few	TGTGCCAGCAGCTTGACCTCTAGCACAGATACGCAGTATTTT	CASSLTSSTDTQYF
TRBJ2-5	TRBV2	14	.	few	TGTGCCAGCAAAGTCATCAGGGACCAAGAGACCCAGTACTTC	CASKVIRDQETQYF
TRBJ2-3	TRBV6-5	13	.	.	TGTGCCAGCAAACCACAAGGGGGGACAAGTGCGCATTTT	CASKPQGGTSAHF
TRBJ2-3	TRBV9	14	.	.	TGTGCCAGCAGCGTAGAGCCTCTCACAGATACGCAGTATTTT	CASSVEPLTDTQYF
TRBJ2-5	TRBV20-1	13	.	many	TGCAGTGCCAGCGGTCCCGGCGAGGAGACCCAGTACTTC	CSASGPGEETQYF
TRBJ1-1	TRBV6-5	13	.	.	TGTGCCAGCAGTTACGGCCAGGGAGGAAAAGCTTTCTTT	CASSYGQGGKAFF
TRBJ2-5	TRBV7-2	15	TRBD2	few	TGTGCCAGCAGCTTAGGCGGGGGGATACAAGAGACCCAGTACTTC	CASSLGGGIQETQYF
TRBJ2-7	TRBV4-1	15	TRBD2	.	TGCGCCAGCAGCCCCGGAGGAGCGGGGGCCTACGAGCAGTACTTC	CASSPGGAGAYEQYF
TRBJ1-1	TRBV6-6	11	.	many	TGTGCCAGCTCCGTTGGCACTGAAGCTTTCTTT	CASSVGTEAFF
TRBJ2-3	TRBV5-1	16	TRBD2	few	TGCGCCAGCAGCTCCGGACTAGCGGGGATCACAGATACGCAGTATTTT	CASSSGLAGITDTQYF
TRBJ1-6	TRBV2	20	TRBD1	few	TGTGCCAGCAGTGAATCTTGGGACACCATGATCTTCGCCCAGGGGGAACCCCTCCACTTT	CASSESWDTMIFAQGEPLHF
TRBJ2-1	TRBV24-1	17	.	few	TGTGCCACCAGTGATTTGCTGAGAGGGGACCTTTACAATGAGCAGTTCTTC	CATSDLLRGDLYNEQFF
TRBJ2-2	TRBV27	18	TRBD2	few	TGTGCCAGCAGTCTCCAGGGACTAGCGGGGGGGTACACCGGGGAGCTGTTTTTT	CASSLQGLAGGYTGELFF
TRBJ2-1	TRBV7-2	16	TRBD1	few	TGTGCCAGCAGCTTATTCCCGGGACAGGGTTACAATGAGCAGTTCTTC	CASSLFPGQGYNEQFF
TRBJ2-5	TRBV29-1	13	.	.	TGCAGCGTTGAAGTGGGGACGGAAGAGACCCAGTACTTC	CSVEVGTEETQYF
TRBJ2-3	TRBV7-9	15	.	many	TGTGCCAGCAGCTTAGTAGTTATTGGCCCAGATACGCAGTATTTT	CASSLVVIGPDTQYF
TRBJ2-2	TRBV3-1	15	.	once	TGTGCCAGCAGCCAAACCTCCGGAAGGGGGGCGAAGCTGTTTTTT	CASSQTSGRGAKLFF
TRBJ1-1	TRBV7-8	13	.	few	TGTGCCAGCAGCTTAAACCCGGGCACTGAAGCTTTCTTT	CASSLNPGTEAFF
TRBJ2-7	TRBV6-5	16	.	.	TGTGCCAGCAGTTACTCGGACATCGCTATGGGGTACGAGCAGTACTTC	CASSYSDIAMGYEQYF